This T cell receptor (beta chain) derives from a study of cytomegalovirus exposure and HLA in healthy donors. PCR employed 60 Vbeta and 13 Jbeta primers. Assay: immunoSEQ multiplex PCR; the TCRdb copy retains only in-frame clones and omits some. The table has about 98,000 clones, around 68% seen once. The CDR3 extends over 13 amino acids. J gave up 8 bases and V 6 bases, and 7 bases lay outside the gene matches. Germline CDR1 reads MNHEY; CDR2 reads SMNVEV (reference sequence). Healthy donors of bone marrow made up the group. This clone has a single count. Sequencing was carried out using PBMCs. The rearrangement uses TRBV27 and TRBJ2-1; 7 bases fit TRBD1. This TCR came from a man in his fifties or sixties in good health and CMV-seronegative. The CDR3 bases are TGTGCCAGCAGGAGGAATCAGGGGGATGAGCAGTTCTTC. Translated, it gives CASRRNQGDEQFF.